The clone carrying this TCR beta chain was detected once. Its matching antigen is unknown. The data are from a study of blood T cells in healthy people across ages. General observations from the study: Measured against age, TCR beta diversity per million T cells decreased in a roughly linear manner. PBMCs that were unsorted prevented a conclusive naive versus antigen-experienced comparison.

A sample-barcoded 5' primer and a J-beta primer mix were used in a second PCR of roughly 7 to 12 cycles. The template-switch adaptor was a 5' adaptor with 12 random nucleotides. It tagged each cDNA molecule. TCRdb analysed the 5' RACE reads with MiXCR anew, one entry per CDR3 protein. The sample records roughly 860,000 distinct CDR3 sequences, 60% to 80% being singletons. The CDR3 has 18 amino acids. J lost 11 bases, V lost 3 bases, and 17 bases had no gene match. The germline V gene has CDR1 SGDLS and CDR2 YYNGEE. The TCR originated in a man aged 25 to 40 in good health. This rearrangement joins TRBV9 to TRBJ2-4, with TRBD2 identical over 13 bases. The specimen was blood. CDR3 sequence (DNA): TGTGCCAGCAGCGCCTCGTCACTAGCGGGGGGGCCGGGAGACGTTCAGTACTTC. Its protein is CASSASSLAGGPGDVQYF.